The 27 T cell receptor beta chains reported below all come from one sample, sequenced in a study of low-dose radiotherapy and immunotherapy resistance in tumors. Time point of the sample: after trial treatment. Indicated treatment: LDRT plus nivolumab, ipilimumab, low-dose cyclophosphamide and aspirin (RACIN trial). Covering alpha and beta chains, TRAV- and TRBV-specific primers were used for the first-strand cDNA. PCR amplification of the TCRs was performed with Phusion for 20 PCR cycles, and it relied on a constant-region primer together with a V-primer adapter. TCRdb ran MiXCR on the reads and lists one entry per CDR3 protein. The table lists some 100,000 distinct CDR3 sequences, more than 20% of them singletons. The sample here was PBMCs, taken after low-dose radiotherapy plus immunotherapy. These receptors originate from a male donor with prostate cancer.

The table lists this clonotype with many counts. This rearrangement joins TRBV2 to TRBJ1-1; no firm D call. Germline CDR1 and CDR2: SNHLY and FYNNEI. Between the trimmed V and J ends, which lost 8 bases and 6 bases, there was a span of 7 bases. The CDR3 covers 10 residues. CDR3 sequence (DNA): TGTGCCAGCGTCGGCCCTGAAGCTTTCTTT. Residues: CASVGPEAFF.

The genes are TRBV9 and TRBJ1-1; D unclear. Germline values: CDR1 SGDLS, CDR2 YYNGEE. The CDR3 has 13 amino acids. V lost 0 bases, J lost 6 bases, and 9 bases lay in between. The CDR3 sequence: CASSVGGLAEAFF. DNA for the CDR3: TGTGCCAGCAGCGTAGGGGGTTTAGCTGAAGCTTTCTTT.

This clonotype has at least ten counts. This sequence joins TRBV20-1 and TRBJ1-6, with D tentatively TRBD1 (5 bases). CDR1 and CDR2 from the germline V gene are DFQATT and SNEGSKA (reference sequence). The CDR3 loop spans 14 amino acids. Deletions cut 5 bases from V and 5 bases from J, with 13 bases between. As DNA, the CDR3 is TGCAGTGCTGGGACGGACCGCAATAATTCACCCCTCCACTTT. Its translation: CSAGTDRNNSPLHF.

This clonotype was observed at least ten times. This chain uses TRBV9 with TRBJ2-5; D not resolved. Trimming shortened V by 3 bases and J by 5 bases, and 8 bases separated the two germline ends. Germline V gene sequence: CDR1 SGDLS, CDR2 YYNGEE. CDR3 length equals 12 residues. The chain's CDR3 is CASSAESETQYF. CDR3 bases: TGTGCCAGCAGCGCCGAGTCGGAGACCCAGTACTTC.

CDR3 nucleotide sequence: TGTGCCACCAGTGACCCATCAGGGGGCCTCTACGAGCAGTACTTC. Protein sequence: CATSDPSGGLYEQYF. The chain combines TRBV24-1 with TRBJ2-7; the match to TRBD1 covers 8 bases. The V segment lost 4 bases and the J segment 3 bases; nucleotides outside the gene matches: 7. The CDR3 is made up of 15 amino acids. The germline V gene has CDR1 KGHDR and CDR2 SFDVKD.

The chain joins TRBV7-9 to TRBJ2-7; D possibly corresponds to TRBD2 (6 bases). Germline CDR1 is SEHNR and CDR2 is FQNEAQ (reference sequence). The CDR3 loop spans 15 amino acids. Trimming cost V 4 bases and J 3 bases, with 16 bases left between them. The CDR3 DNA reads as TGTGCCAGCAGCTCCTCGACCGGGGGTGGCTACGAGCAGTACTTC. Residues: CASSSSTGGGYEQYF. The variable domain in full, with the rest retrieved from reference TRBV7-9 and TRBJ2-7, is DTGVSQNPRHKITKRGQNVTFRCDPISEHNRLYWYRQTLGQGPEFLTYFQNEAQLEKSRLLSDRFSAERPKGSFSTLEIQRTEQGDSAMYLCASSSSTGGGYEQYFGPGTRLTVT.

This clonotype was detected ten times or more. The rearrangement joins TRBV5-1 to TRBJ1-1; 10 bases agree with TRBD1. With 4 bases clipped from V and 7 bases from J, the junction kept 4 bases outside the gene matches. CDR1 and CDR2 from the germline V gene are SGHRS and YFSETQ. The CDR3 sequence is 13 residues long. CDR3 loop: CASSTDRGGEAFF. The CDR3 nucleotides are TGCGCCAGCAGCACGGACAGGGGGGGTGAAGCTTTCTTT.

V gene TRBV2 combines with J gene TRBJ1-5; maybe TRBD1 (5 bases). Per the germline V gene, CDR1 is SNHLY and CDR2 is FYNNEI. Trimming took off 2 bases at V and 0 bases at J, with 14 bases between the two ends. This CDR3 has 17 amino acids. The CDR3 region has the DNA TGTGCCAGCAGTGAACGCCCCCCGACAGATAGCAATCAGCCCCAGCATTTT. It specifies CASSERPPTDSNQPQHF.

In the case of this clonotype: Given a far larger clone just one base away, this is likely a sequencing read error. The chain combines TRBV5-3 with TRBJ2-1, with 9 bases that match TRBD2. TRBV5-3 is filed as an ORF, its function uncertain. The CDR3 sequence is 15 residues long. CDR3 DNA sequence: TGTGTCAGCATCAGTCGGCGGGGGGGATACAATGAGCAGTTCTTC. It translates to CVSISRRGGYNEQFF.

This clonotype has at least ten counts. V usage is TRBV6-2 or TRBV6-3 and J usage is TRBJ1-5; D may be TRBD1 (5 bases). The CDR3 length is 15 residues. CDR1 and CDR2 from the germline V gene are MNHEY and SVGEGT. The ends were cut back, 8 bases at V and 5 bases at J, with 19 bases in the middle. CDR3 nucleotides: TGTGCCAGCGGTCAACTTAGGGGCTACTATCAGCCCCAGCATTTT. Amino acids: CASGQLRGYYQPQHF.

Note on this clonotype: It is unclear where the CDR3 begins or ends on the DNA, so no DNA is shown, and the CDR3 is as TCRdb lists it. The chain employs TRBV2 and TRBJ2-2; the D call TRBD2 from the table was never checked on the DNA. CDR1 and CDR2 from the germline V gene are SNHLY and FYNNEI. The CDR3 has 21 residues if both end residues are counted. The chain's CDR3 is CASSPLAGANTGELFFFFFFF.

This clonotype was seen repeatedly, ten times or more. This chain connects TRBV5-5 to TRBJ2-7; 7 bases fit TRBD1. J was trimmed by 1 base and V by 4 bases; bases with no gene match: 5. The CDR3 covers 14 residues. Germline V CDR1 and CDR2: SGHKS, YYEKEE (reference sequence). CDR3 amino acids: CASSPNRGSYEQYF. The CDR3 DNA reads TGTGCCAGCAGCCCAAACAGGGGATCCTACGAGCAGTACTTC.

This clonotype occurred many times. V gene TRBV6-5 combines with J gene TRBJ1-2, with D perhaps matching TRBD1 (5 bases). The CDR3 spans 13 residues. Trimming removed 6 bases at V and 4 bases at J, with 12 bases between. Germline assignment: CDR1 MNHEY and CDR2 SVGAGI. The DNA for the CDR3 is TGTGCCAGCAGCCCAGACAGCAGCTATGGCTACACCTTC. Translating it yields CASSPDSSYGYTF.

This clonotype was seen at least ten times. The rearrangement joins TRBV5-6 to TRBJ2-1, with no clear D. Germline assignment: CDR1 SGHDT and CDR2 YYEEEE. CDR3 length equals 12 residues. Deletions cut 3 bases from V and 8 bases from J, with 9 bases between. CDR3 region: CASSWKGYEQFF. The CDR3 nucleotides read TGTGCCAGCAGCTGGAAGGGTTATGAGCAGTTCTTC.

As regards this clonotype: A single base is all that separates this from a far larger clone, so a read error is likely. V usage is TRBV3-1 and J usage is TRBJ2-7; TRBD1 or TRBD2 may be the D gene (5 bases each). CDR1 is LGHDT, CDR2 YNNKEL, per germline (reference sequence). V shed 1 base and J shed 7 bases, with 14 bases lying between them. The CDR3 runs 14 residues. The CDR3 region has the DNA TGTGCCAGCAGCCAAGGGGGGAGCTACAATGAGCAGTACTTC. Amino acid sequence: CASSQGGSYNEQYF.

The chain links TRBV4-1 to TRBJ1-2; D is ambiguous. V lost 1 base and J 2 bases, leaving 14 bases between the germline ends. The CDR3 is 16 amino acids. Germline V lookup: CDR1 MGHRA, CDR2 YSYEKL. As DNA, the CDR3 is TGCGCCAGCAGCCAAGTGCGGCAGCTCAACAACTATGGCTACACCTTC. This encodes CASSQVRQLNNYGYTF.

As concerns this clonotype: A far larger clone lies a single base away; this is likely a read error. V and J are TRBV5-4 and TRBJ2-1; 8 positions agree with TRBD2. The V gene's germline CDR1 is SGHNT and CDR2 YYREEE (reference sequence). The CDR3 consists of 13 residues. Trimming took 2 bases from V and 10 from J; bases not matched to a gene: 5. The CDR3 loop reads CASSFSRGGEQFF. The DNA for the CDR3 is TGTGCCAGCAGCTTTAGCCGGGGGGGCGAGCAGTTCTTC.

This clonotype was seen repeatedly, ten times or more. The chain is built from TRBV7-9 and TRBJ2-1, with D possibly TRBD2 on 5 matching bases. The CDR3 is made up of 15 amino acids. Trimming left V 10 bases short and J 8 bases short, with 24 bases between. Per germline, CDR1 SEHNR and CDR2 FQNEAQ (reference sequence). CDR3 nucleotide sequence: TGTGCCACCCAAAGACACGAGGGTCCTAGGGATGAGCAGTTCTTC. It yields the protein CATQRHEGPRDEQFF.

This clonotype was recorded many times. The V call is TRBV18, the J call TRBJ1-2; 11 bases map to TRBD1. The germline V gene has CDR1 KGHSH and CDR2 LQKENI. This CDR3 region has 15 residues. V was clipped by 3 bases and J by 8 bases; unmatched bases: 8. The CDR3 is CASSPRTGGDGGYTF. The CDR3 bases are TGTGCCAGCTCACCCCGGACAGGGGGCGACGGAGGCTACACCTTC.

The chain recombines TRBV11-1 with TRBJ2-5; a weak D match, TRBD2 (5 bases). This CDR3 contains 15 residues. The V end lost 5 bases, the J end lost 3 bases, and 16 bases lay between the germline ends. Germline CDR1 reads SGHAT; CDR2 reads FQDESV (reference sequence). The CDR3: CASSPGRGFEETQYF. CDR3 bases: TGTGCCAGCAGCCCCGGCCGCGGGTTTGAAGAGACCCAGTACTTC.

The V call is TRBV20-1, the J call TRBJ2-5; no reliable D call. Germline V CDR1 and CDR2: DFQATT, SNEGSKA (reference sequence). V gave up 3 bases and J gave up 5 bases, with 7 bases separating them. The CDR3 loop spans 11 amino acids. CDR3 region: CSASLLETQYF. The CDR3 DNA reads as TGCAGTGCTAGTTTGTTGGAGACCCAGTACTTC.

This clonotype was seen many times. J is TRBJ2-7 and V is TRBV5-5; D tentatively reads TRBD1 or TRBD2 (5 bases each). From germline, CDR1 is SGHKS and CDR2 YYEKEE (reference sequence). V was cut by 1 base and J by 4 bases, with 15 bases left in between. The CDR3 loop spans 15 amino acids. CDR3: CASSLTLVWGYEQYF. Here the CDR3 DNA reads TGTGCCAGCAGCTTGACTCTGGTTTGGGGGTACGAGCAGTACTTC.

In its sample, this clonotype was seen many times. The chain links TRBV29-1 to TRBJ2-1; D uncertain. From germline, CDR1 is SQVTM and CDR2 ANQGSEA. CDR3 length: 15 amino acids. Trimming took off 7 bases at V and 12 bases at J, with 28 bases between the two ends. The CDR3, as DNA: TGCAGCGGTGGTGGCGGCTTAGGTGGGGTTGTCGGGCAGTTCTTC. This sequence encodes CSGGGGLGGVVGQFF.

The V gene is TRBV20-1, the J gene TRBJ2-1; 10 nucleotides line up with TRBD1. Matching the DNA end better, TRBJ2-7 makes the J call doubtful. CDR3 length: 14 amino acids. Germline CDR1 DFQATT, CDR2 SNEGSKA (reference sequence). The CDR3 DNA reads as TGCAGTGCTAGTGGGGACAGGGGCACCTACGAGCAGTACTTC. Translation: CSASGDRGTYEQYF.

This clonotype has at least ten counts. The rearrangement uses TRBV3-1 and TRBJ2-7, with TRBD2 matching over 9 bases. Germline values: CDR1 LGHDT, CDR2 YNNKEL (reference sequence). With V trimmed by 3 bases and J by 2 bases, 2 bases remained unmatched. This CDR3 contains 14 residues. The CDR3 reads CASSHQRGAYEQYF. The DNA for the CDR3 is TGTGCCAGCAGCCACCAGCGGGGGGCCTACGAGCAGTACTTC.

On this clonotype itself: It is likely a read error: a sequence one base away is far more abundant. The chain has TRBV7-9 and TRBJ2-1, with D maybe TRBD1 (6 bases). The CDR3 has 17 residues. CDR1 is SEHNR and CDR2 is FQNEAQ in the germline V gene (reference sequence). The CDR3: CASSPGTGRYTYIEQFF. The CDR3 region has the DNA TGTGCCAGCAGCCCGGGTACAGGGAGATACACCTACATTGAGCAGTTCTTC.

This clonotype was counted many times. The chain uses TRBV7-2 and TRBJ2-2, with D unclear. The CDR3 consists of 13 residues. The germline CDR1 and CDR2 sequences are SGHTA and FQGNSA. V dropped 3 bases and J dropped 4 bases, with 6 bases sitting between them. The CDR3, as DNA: TGTGCCAGCAGCTTCGGCGTCACCGGGGAGCTGTTTTTT. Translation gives CASSFGVTGELFF.